This T cell receptor (beta chain) came from a study of neoadjuvant nivolumab and ipilimumab in lung cancer. Study in general: Patients got nivolumab 3 mg/kg on days 1, 15 and 29; combination added ipilimumab 1 mg/kg day 1.

Sequencing was performed with immunoSEQ multiplex PCR; in TCRdb, only in-frame clones are kept and a portion is missing. The sample lists about 5,300 clones; roughly 91% were seen once. Broader study findings: Pathologic regression was not significantly tied to TCR clonality. Resected tumors had greater TCR richness and clonality than uninvolved lung. Blood richness before therapy tracked richness in tumors resected after neoadjuvant therapy.

On this clone: What it recognizes is unknown. At one end, the junction sequence differs from germline, possibly due to a read error.

The sample was blood, taken after neoadjuvant nivolumab, alone or with ipilimumab, at or shortly before surgery. This TCR was sampled from an adult with non-small cell lung cancer. Some clones in this sample may be carry-over from other donors' samples.

DNA for the CDR3: TGTGCTAGCAGCTACTTCCGCGGGACGGCAGGCTCGTACGAGCAGTACTTC. The encoded protein is CASSYFRGTAGSYEQYF. V and J are TRBV7-7 and TRBJ2-7, with D maybe TRBD2 (6 bases). This CDR3 region has 17 residues. In germline, CDR1 is SSHAT, CDR2 FNYEAQ (reference sequence).